The sequence of this T cell receptor beta chain was determined in a study of blood T cell repertoires in COVID-19. Study-level information: Acute-phase and convalescent COVID-19 samples originated in the United States, Italy and Spain. PBMCs, B-cell-depleted T cells, or T cells were the source of the cDNA or gDNA that made up the material.

This clone was recorded once. The CDR3 is made up of 17 amino acids. Per the original data handling: Amplified reference gene primers provided the basis for estimating nucleated cell counts. Assay used: immunoSEQ multiplex PCR; TCRdb lists only in-frame clones, some missing. The V and J calls and clone size were taken over from that table, and D and trimming were inferred from the DNA. The table shows 250,000 to 300,000 clones, with roughly 80% occurring only once. The sequence was obtained from a man in his 60s who had recovered from COVID-19. Sequences were obtained from peripheral blood. The V call is TRBV21-1, the J call TRBJ2-6; TRBD1 is the table's D call and was not checked against the DNA. TRBV21-1 is classified as a pseudogene. The CDR3: CASSENRALSGANVLTF. CDR3 in DNA: TGTGCCAGCAGCGAGAACAGGGCCCTCTCTGGGGCCAACGTCCTGACTTTC.